These 23 T cell receptor beta chains were all obtained from the same sample, sequenced in a study of shared clonotypes between healthy human individuals. The table came from immunoSEQ multiplex PCR; TCRdb's copy has only in-frame clones and leaves some out. The sample lists a few million clones; about nine tenths were seen once. The sequenced sample was naive CD4+ T cells from PBMCs. Stated subset: CD45RA+ positively selected. Receptors originate from a man aged 18-30 years in good health. Some clones in this sample may be carry-over from other donors' samples.

This clone was counted only a few times. V is TRBV27 and J is TRBJ1-5; the D is unclear. V lost 5 bases to trimming and J lost 7 bases, with 15 bases between them. Germline CDR1 reads MNHEY; CDR2 reads SMNVEV (reference sequence). CDR3 length equals 14 residues. Here the CDR3 DNA reads TGTGCCAGCAGTCGCTGGGGTGGGGAGCAGCCCCAGCATTTT. This sequence encodes CASSRWGGEQPQHF.

The rearrangement links TRBV7-8 to TRBJ2-1, with D possibly TRBD1 on 6 matching bases. Germline CDR1 reads SGHVS; CDR2 reads FQNEAQ. V dropped 3 bases and J dropped 9 bases, with 12 bases sitting between them. The CDR3 is 13 residues long. CDR3: CASSLVGQTEQFF. For the CDR3, the DNA is TGTGCCAGCAGCTTGGTCGGACAGACTGAGCAGTTCTTC. Using reference TRBV7-8 and TRBJ2-1 for the parts outside the CDR3, the full variable domain is GAGVSQSPRYKVAKRGQDVALRCDPISGHVSLFWYQQALGQGPEFLTYFQNEAQLDKSGLPSDRFFAERPEGSVSTLKIQRTQQEDSAVYLCASSLVGQTEQFFGPGTRLTVL.

This clone was observed a handful of times. The J gene is TRBJ1-5, the V gene TRBV5-1, with 7 bases fitting TRBD1. The germline V gene encodes CDR1 SGHRS and CDR2 YFSETQ. The CDR3 sequence is 15 residues long. Trimming removed 0 bases from V and 5 bases from J; junction bases left unmatched: 5. DNA of the CDR3: TGCGCCAGCAGCTTGGAATCAGGGGGAGATCAGCCCCAGCATTTT. It encodes CASSLESGGDQPQHF.

Notes on this clone: The same CDR3 is also encoded by other DNA sequences in this sample. The V call is TRBV28, the J call TRBJ2-1; possibly TRBD1 for D (5 bases). V lost 2 bases and J 6 bases, leaving 8 bases between the germline ends. Germline CDR1 and CDR2: MDHEN and SYDVKM. CDR3 size: 13 residues. The CDR3 protein is CASSLVGANEQFF. DNA of the CDR3: TGTGCCAGCAGTTTAGTTGGGGCCAATGAGCAGTTCTTC.

Comments on this clone: The same CDR3 also results from other DNA sequences found in this sample. The chain links TRBV11-2 to TRBJ2-5; D might be TRBD1 (6 bases). There are 13 residues in the CDR3. CDR1 SGHAT and CDR2 FQNNGV come from the germline V gene. V was shortened by 3 bases and J by 5 bases, with 10 bases between the two germline ends. The CDR3 DNA is TGTGCCAGCAGCTTCACAGGGTCGGAGACCCAGTACTTC. It codes for CASSFTGSETQYF. The full variable domain, completed using reference TRBV11-2 and TRBJ2-5, is EAGVAQSPRYKIIEKRQSVAFWCNPISGHATLYWYQQILGQGPKLLIQFQNNGVVDDSQLPKDRFSAERLKGVDSTLKIQPAKLEDSAVYLCASSFTGSETQYFGPGTRLLVL.

About this clone: Other DNA sequences in the same sample also yield this CDR3. The rearrangement joins TRBV7-3 to TRBJ2-7; 13 bases map to TRBD2. Unmatched junction bases numbered 4, after V lost 5 bases and J lost 3 bases. This CDR3 comprises 15 residues. CDR1 and CDR2 from the germline V gene are SGHTA and FQGTGA. CDR3 residues: CASSLGTSGNYEQYF. In nucleotides, the CDR3 is TGTGCCAGCAGCCTCGGGACTAGCGGGAACTACGAGCAGTACTTC.

J is TRBJ1-2 and V is TRBV7-2; D gene uncertain. The CDR3 length is 15 residues. Deletions cut 1 base from V and 5 bases from J, with 14 bases between. Germline V gene data show CDR1 as SGHTA and CDR2 as FQGNSA. CDR3 loop: CASSLERRLGYGYTF. The DNA for the CDR3 is TGTGCCAGCAGCTTAGAACGGCGTCTAGGATATGGCTACACCTTC. Looking up the rest from reference TRBV7-2 and TRBJ1-2 gives the full variable domain: GAGVSQSPSNKVTEKGKDVELRCDPISGHTALYWYRQSLGQGLEFLIYFQGNSAPDKSGLPSDRFSAERTGGSVSTLTIQRTQQEDSAVYLCASSLERRLGYGYTFGSGTRLTVV.

In this sample, this clone turned up a few times. This chain connects TRBV5-5 to TRBJ2-2; D is tentatively TRBD1 or TRBD2 (5 bases each). Germline-derived CDR1 and CDR2 are SGHKS and YYEKEE (reference sequence). Trimming removed 6 bases from V and 0 bases from J, with 15 bases in between. The CDR3 consists of 16 residues. Here the CDR3 reads CASKRAKGTNTGELFF. CDR3 DNA: TGTGCCAGCAAGAGGGCAAAGGGGACGAACACCGGGGAGCTGTTTTTT.

The rearrangement links TRBV28 to TRBJ1-5; no clear D. Trimming removed 4 bases at V and 2 bases at J, with 9 bases between. This CDR3 contains 14 residues. Germline V gene sequence: CDR1 MDHEN, CDR2 SYDVKM. CDR3 bases: TGTGCCAGCAGTTGGAATTGGGGCAATCAGCCCCAGCATTTT. As protein: CASSWNWGNQPQHF.

This clone was seen a single time. The rearrangement links TRBV5-8 to TRBJ2-2; 8 nucleotides agree with TRBD2. The germline gives CDR1 SGHTS, CDR2 YDEGEE. V gave up 1 base and J gave up 9 bases; unmatched junction bases: 5. This CDR3 region has 14 residues. The CDR3 region has the DNA TGTGCCAGCAGCTTGTCCGGGAGGGTGTGGGAGCTGTTTTTT. It translates to CASSLSGRVWELFF.

This chain uses TRBV4-1 with TRBJ2-3; 10 nucleotides agree with TRBD1. Germline-derived CDR1 and CDR2 are MGHRA and YSYEKL. The trim removed 4 bases at V and 7 bases at J, leaving 8 bases unmatched. The CDR3 has 15 amino acids. CDR3 sequence: CASSRGQGELHTQYF. CDR3 DNA sequence: TGCGCCAGCAGCCGCGGACAGGGGGAGTTGCATACGCAGTATTTT.

The V call is TRBV6-1, the J call TRBJ1-2; D uncertain. With 8 bases removed from V and 1 base from J, the gap between germline ends came to 11 bases. The V gene's germline CDR1 is MNHNS and CDR2 SASEGT. This CDR3 is built from 13 residues. The CDR3 DNA follows: TGTGCCAGCGAAGACCCTCTTAACTATGGCTACACCTTC. Protein: CASEDPLNYGYTF.

This clone was seen just once. The chain combines TRBV6-6 with TRBJ2-4; tentative D call: TRBD2 (6 bases). Germline V gene sequence: CDR1 MNHNY, CDR2 SVGAGI (reference sequence). The CDR3 contains 15 residues. The V end lost 7 bases, the J end lost 3 bases, and 16 bases lay between the germline ends. This CDR3 is CASINGGYGKNIQYF. The DNA of the CDR3 is TGTGCCAGCATAAACGGGGGTTATGGCAAAAACATTCAGTACTTC.

V gene TRBV5-1 combines with J gene TRBJ2-1, with 7 bases fitting TRBD2. The CDR3 is 18 residues long. The V gene's germline CDR1 is SGHRS and CDR2 YFSETQ. After removal of 4 bases from V and 0 bases from J, the junction contained 13 bases not matched to a gene. The CDR3 reads CASSQSLSGPSSYNEQFF. For the CDR3, the DNA is TGCGCCAGCAGCCAGTCACTTAGCGGGCCGAGCTCCTACAATGAGCAGTTCTTC. The complete variable domain, with remaining parts taken from reference TRBV5-1 and TRBJ2-1, reads KAGVTQTPRYLIKTRGQQVTLSCSPISGHRSVSWYQQTPGQGLQFLFEYFSETQRNKGNFPGRFSGRQFSNSRSEMNVSTLELGDSALYLCASSQSLSGPSSYNEQFFGPGTRLTVL.

The chain links TRBV9 to TRBJ2-1; D is possibly TRBD2 (5 bases). The CDR3 runs to 16 residues. The V and J ends lost 1 base and 0 bases respectively, with 11 bases between them. In germline, CDR1 is SGDLS, CDR2 YYNGEE. This chain's CDR3 is CASSVSSTNSYNEQFF. The CDR3 DNA reads TGTGCCAGCAGCGTATCTAGCACCAACTCCTACAATGAGCAGTTCTTC.

This clone has only one observation. The CDR3 loop is CASGKWGNTIYF. CDR3 DNA sequence: TGTGCCAGCGGGAAGTGGGGAAACACCATATATTTT. This rearrangement joins TRBV9 to TRBJ1-3; no firm D call. V shed 7 bases and J shed 4 bases, with 9 bases lying between them. Germline CDR1 reads SGDLS; CDR2 reads YYNGEE. The CDR3 has 12 amino acids.

The chain joins TRBV5-1 to TRBJ2-5; maybe TRBD2 (6 bases). The germline V and J ends were trimmed by 2 bases and 6 bases, with 14 bases remaining between them. The CDR3 loop spans 14 amino acids. CDR1 and CDR2 (germline): SGHRS, YFSETQ. The CDR3 DNA reads as TGCGCCAGCAGCTTTTCGGCGGGAAGCCAGACCCAGTACTTC. It is translated as CASSFSAGSQTQYF.

The rearrangement joins TRBV27 to TRBJ2-7, with D possibly matching TRBD1 (5 bases). The CDR3 consists of 14 residues. V gave up 3 bases and J gave up 2 bases, with 11 bases separating them. Germline V gene lookup returns CDR1 MNHEY and CDR2 SMNVEV (reference sequence). The CDR3 nucleotides read TGTGCCAGCAGTTTTTGGGGCGGAGCCTACGAGCAGTACTTC. Amino acid sequence: CASSFWGGAYEQYF.

The chain employs TRBV7-7 and TRBJ2-3, with D possibly TRBD2 on 6 matching bases. This CDR3 spans 16 amino acids. V lost 5 bases and J lost 5, with 20 bases in between. Germline V CDR1 and CDR2: SSHAT, FNYEAQ (reference sequence). DNA of the CDR3: TGTGCCAGCAGCCCCATGGGGTCGTTCGGGGGAGATACGCAGTATTTT. Protein: CASSPMGSFGGDTQYF.

The chain links TRBV28 to TRBJ2-7; unclear D gene. This CDR3 contains 12 residues. From germline, CDR1 is MDHEN and CDR2 SYDVKM. V was pared by 4 bases and J by 3 bases, with 7 bases between. CDR3 amino acids: CASSSAIYEQYF. As DNA, the CDR3 is TGTGCCAGCAGTTCCGCAATCTACGAGCAGTACTTC.

The chain uses TRBV10-3 and TRBJ1-2; D not certain. The CDR3 loop spans 13 amino acids. The germline CDR1 and CDR2 sequences are ENHRY and SYGVKD. V was cut by 2 bases and J by 4 bases, with 8 bases left in between. In nucleotides, the CDR3 is TGTGCCATCAGTGAGAACAGTTTCTATGGCTACACCTTC. It specifies CAISENSFYGYTF.

The chain carries TRBV9 and TRBJ1-2; D is ambiguous. In germline, CDR1 is SGDLS, CDR2 YYNGEE. The V gene lost 3 bases and the J gene lost 0 bases, with 9 bases spanning the gap. The CDR3 extends over 14 amino acids. CDR3 nucleotide sequence: TGTGCCAGCAGCGGAGGACCCTCTAACTATGGCTACACCTTC. Residues: CASSGGPSNYGYTF.

The rearrangement uses TRBV27 and TRBJ1-3; D unresolved. Trimming removed 1 base at V and 7 bases at J, with 11 bases between. This CDR3 is built from 14 residues. Germline-derived CDR1 and CDR2 are MNHEY and SMNVEV (reference sequence). In nucleotides, the CDR3 is TGTGCCAGCAGTTTATATTCCGGGGAGAACACCATATATTTT. Protein: CASSLYSGENTIYF.